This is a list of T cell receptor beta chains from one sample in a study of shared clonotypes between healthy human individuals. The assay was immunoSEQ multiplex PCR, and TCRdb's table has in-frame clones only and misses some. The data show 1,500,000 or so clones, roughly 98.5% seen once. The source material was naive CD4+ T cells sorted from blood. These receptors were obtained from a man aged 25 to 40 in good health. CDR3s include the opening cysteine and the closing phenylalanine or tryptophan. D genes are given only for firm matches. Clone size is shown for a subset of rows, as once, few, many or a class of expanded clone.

CARSLASSFRTAGGPYSYEQYF	TGTGCCAGAAGCTTGGCCTCCTCCTTCCGGACAGCGGGAGGGCCGTATTCCTACGAGCAGTACTTC	NA	TRBJ2-7	TRBD2	22	TRBV5-3
CASSLLGGSSTEAFF	TGTGCCAGCAGTTTACTGGGGGGAAGTAGCACTGAAGCTTTCTTT	NA	TRBJ1-1	NA	15	TRBV27
CASSPFNPPSSVQFF	TGTGCCAGCAGTCCTTTTAACCCCCCCTCCTCGGTGCAGTTCTTC	NA	TRBJ2-1	NA	15	TRBV28
CASSSTLGNEQFF	TGTGCCAGCAGTTCTACACTAGGAAATGAGCAGTTCTTC	NA	TRBJ2-1	NA	13	TRBV28
CASSHNTDTQYF	TGTGCCAGCAGCCATAATACAGATACGCAGTATTTT	NA	TRBJ2-3	NA	12	TRBV9
CSVAFEGRGNQPQHF	TGCAGCGTTGCGTTCGAGGGGCGAGGCAATCAGCCCCAGCATTTT	NA	TRBJ1-5	NA	15	TRBV29-1
CASTQVSHGYTF	TGTGCCAGCACCCAGGTGAGCCATGGCTACACCTTC	once	TRBJ1-2	NA	12	TRBV28
CAIQLQHSYEQYF	TGTGCCATCCAACTACAGCACTCCTACGAGCAGTACTTC	NA	TRBJ2-7	NA	13	TRBV28
CAIRDGNEKLFF	TGTGCCATCAGGGACGGTAATGAAAAACTGTTTTTT	NA	TRBJ1-4	NA	12	TRBV10-3
CASSLVREARYNEQFF	TGTGCCAGCAGCTTGGTGCGGGAGGCCCGATACAATGAGCAGTTCTTC	NA	TRBJ2-1	TRBD2	16	TRBV5-4
CASSPLDRGRGEQYF	TGTGCCAGCAGCCCCCTCGACAGGGGACGGGGCGAGCAGTACTTC	NA	TRBJ2-7	TRBD1	15	TRBV9
CASSLRLDSRTDTQYF	TGTGCCAGCAGTTTGAGATTAGACAGTCGCACAGATACGCAGTATTTT	NA	TRBJ2-3	NA	16	TRBV28
CAWNSGRRATAQYF	TGTGCCTGGAATAGCGGGAGGAGGGCTACAGCGCAGTATTTT	NA	TRBJ2-3	TRBD2	14	TRBV30
CSPLYVDTQYF	TGCAGTCCGCTTTATGTGGATACGCAGTATTTT	NA	TRBJ2-3	NA	11	TRBV20-1
CASSSLADSTNEKLFF	TGTGCCAGCAGTTCCCTAGCAGATTCAACTAATGAAAAACTGTTTTTT	NA	TRBJ1-4	NA	16	TRBV27
CASSQRRPPLRYNEQFF	TGTGCCAGCAGCCAACGGAGACCACCCCTTCGCTACAATGAGCAGTTCTTC	NA	TRBJ2-1	NA	17	TRBV14
CASSGGRQGGNGYTF	TGTGCCAGCAGTGGAGGGAGACAGGGAGGGAATGGCTACACCTTC	NA	TRBJ1-2	TRBD1	15	TRBV6-1
CASSLVREDTQYF	TGTGCCAGCAGCCTAGTCAGGGAAGATACGCAGTATTTT	NA	TRBJ2-3	NA	13	TRBV6-1
CASSPSGIGELFF	TGTGCCAGCAGCCCAAGCGGAATCGGGGAGCTGTTTTTT	NA	TRBJ2-2	NA	13	TRBV28
CASSVRTSRDTGELFF	TGCGCCAGCAGCGTCAGAACTAGTCGTGACACCGGGGAGCTGTTTTTT	NA	TRBJ2-2	NA	16	TRBV5-1
CASRTRGQYNTGELFF	TGTGCCAGCAGAACCCGGGGACAGTACAACACCGGGGAGCTGTTTTTT	NA	TRBJ2-2	TRBD1	16	TRBV11-1
CASTPGWGTGNTIYF	TGTGCCAGCACCCCAGGGTGGGGCACTGGAAACACCATATATTTT	NA	TRBJ1-3	NA	15	TRBV6-1
CASSEWQVPHEQYF	TGCGCCAGCAGTGAATGGCAGGTCCCCCACGAGCAGTACTTC	NA	TRBJ2-7	NA	14	TRBV10-1
CAWSAHQGTEAFF	TGTGCCTGGAGTGCTCATCAGGGCACTGAAGCTTTCTTT	NA	TRBJ1-1	NA	13	TRBV30
CASSLEGGLNGYTF	TGTGCCAGCAGCTTAGAAGGGGGCTTGAATGGCTACACCTTC	NA	TRBJ1-2	TRBD1	14	TRBV7-9
CASSPTMAYEQYF	TGTGCCAGCAGTCCCACTATGGCCTACGAGCAGTACTTC	NA	TRBJ2-7	NA	13	TRBV25-1
CSVEKRLAGNEQFF	TGCAGCGTTGAAAAGAGGCTAGCGGGTAATGAGCAGTTCTTC	NA	TRBJ2-1	TRBD2	14	TRBV29-1
CASSPRGAGYSNQPQHF	TGTGCCAGCTCACCGCGGGGGGCAGGGTATAGCAATCAGCCCCAGCATTTT	NA	TRBJ1-5	NA	17	TRBV18
CASRTGSYNEQFF	TGTGCCAGCCGGACAGGTTCCTACAATGAGCAGTTCTTC	NA	TRBJ2-1	TRBD1	13	TRBV28
CASSVGGPGSYNEQFF	TGTGCCAGCAGCGTAGGGGGCCCGGGATCATACAATGAGCAGTTCTTC	NA	TRBJ2-1	NA	16	TRBV9
CASIRGTDTQYF	TGTGCCAGCATCCGAGGCACAGATACGCAGTATTTT	NA	TRBJ2-3	NA	12	TRBV27
CASRRWTSGTSDYEQYF	TGTGCCAGCCGACGTTGGACTAGCGGTACTTCGGACTACGAGCAGTACTTC	NA	TRBJ2-7	TRBD2	17	TRBV7-9
CASSILLGEETQYF	TGCGCCAGCAGCATCTTACTGGGGGAAGAGACCCAGTACTTC	NA	TRBJ2-5	NA	14	TRBV5-1
CASSQGTGAGAYNEQFF	TGCGCCAGCAGCCAAGGGACGGGAGCGGGAGCATACAATGAGCAGTTCTTC	NA	TRBJ2-1	TRBD2	17	TRBV4-1
CASSLARAGADTQYF	TGTGCCAGCAGTTTAGCCCGTGCAGGGGCCGATACGCAGTATTTT	NA	TRBJ2-3	NA	15	TRBV28
CASSSLLAGVKNTGELFF	TGTGCCAGCAGCTCTCTTCTAGCGGGAGTGAAGAACACCGGGGAGCTGTTTTTT	NA	TRBJ2-2	TRBD2	18	TRBV5-4
CASSLNGGSNTEAFF	TGCGCCAGCAGCTTGAATGGGGGGAGCAACACTGAAGCTTTCTTT	NA	TRBJ1-1	NA	15	TRBV5-1
CASSVGGTHTEAFF	TGTGCCAGCAGCGTAGGGGGGACTCACACTGAAGCTTTCTTT	NA	TRBJ1-1	NA	14	TRBV9
CASSRTASSTDTQYF	TGCGCCAGCAGCCGGACCGCCTCTAGCACAGATACGCAGTATTTT	NA	TRBJ2-3	NA	15	TRBV4-3
CASSLTGGADQPQHF	TGTGCCAGCAGCCTAACAGGGGGCGCGGATCAGCCCCAGCATTTT	NA	TRBJ1-5	TRBD1	15	TRBV28
CASSQSGLAGAREQFF	TGCGCCAGCAGCCAATCGGGGCTAGCGGGAGCACGGGAGCAGTTCTTC	NA	TRBJ2-1	TRBD2	16	TRBV4-3
CASSLYTTPSYGYTF	TGTGCCAGCAGTCTTTACACAACTCCCTCCTATGGCTACACCTTC	NA	TRBJ1-2	NA	15	TRBV28
CASSFTGPGGNNQPQHF	TGTGCCAGCAGTTTTACCGGACCAGGGGGGAACAATCAGCCCCAGCATTTT	NA	TRBJ1-5	TRBD1	17	TRBV28
CASREWTSGYEQYF	TGTGCCAGCAGAGAGTGGACTAGCGGCTACGAGCAGTACTTC	NA	TRBJ2-7	TRBD2	14	TRBV6-5
CASSQAQTQYF	TGCGCCAGCAGCCAAGCTCAGACCCAGTACTTC	NA	TRBJ2-5	NA	11	TRBV4-1
CASSEMGQLSYNEQFF	TGTGCCAGCAGCGAGATGGGGCAGCTTTCATACAATGAGCAGTTCTTC	NA	TRBJ2-1	NA	16	TRBV5-5
CASSNGLAGSTDTQYF	TGTGCCAGCAGTAACGGACTAGCGGGCAGCACAGATACGCAGTATTTT	NA	TRBJ2-3	TRBD2	16	TRBV2
CASRYRLGGGADTQYF	TGTGCCAGCAGGTACCGGCTAGGGGGAGGTGCAGATACGCAGTATTTT	NA	TRBJ2-3	NA	16	TRBV6-5
CASSPGTGGEAFF	TGTGCCAGCAGTCCCGGGACAGGGGGAGAAGCTTTCTTT	NA	TRBJ1-1	TRBD1	13	TRBV28
CASSFVQGDSTDTQYF	TGTGCCAGCAGCTTCGTTCAGGGCGATAGCACAGATACGCAGTATTTT	NA	TRBJ2-3	NA	16	TRBV9
CASSLQRSGTEAFF	TGTGCCAGCAGCTTACAGCGGAGTGGTACTGAAGCTTTCTTT	NA	TRBJ1-1	NA	14	TRBV7-9
CASSLGGGIEAFF	TGTGCCAGCAGCTTAGGGGGGGGCATTGAAGCTTTCTTT	once	TRBJ1-1	NA	13	TRBV7-6
CASSQDTSAGGFTHTDTQYF	TGCGCCAGCAGCCAAGATACGTCAGCGGGAGGGTTCACACACACCGATACGCAGTATTTT	NA	TRBJ2-3	TRBD2	20	TRBV4-3
CASSLGLRSYEQYF	TGCGCCAGCAGCTTAGGGTTGAGGTCCTACGAGCAGTACTTC	NA	TRBJ2-7	NA	14	TRBV5-1